The 19 T cell receptor beta chains presented below share a single source sample, sequenced in a study of Graves' ophthalmopathy and Graves' hyperthyroidism. For repertoire sequencing, the TCR beta CDR3 regions were amplified from RNA transcripts. First-round RT-PCR relied on HTBI primers, and a second-round multiplex PCR came next. Using its own MiXCR run on the multiplex PCR reads, TCRdb lists one record per CDR3 protein. The sample contains 450,000 or so distinct CDR3 sequences, over 13% of which appear only once. The sample comprised blood. These receptors all stem from a woman aged 25-40 years with Graves' ophthalmopathy.

This clonotype was seen ten or more times. The chain joins TRBV5-1 to TRBJ1-2; TRBD1 matches at 9 bases. Germline trimming cut 1 base from V and 0 bases from J; bases unmatched to any gene: 7. The CDR3 consists of 17 residues. Germline CDR1 reads SGHRS; CDR2 reads YFSETQ. The DNA of the CDR3 is TGCGCCAGCAGCTTGAGCGGGGGACAGGGCGCTAACTATGGCTACACCTTC. Its protein product is CASSLSGGQGANYGYTF.

This clonotype came up many times. The V gene is TRBV6-1, the J gene TRBJ1-5, with TRBD1 matching 8 bases. The CDR3 loop spans 15 amino acids. V lost 6 bases and J lost 3; bases outside the gene matches: 7. The germline gives CDR1 MNHNS, CDR2 SASEGT. DNA of the CDR3: TGTGCCAGCAGGGGGACAGGAGGGTTCAATCAGCCCCAGCATTTT. It yields the protein CASRGTGGFNQPQHF.

This clonotype was recorded at least ten times. This CDR3 reads CASSPQGDTEAFF. In DNA, the CDR3 is TGTGCCAGCAGTCCGCAGGGGGACACTGAAGCTTTCTTT. V usage is TRBV12-3 or TRBV12-4 and J usage is TRBJ1-1, with 7 bases fitting TRBD1. J gave up 3 bases and V 5 bases, and 3 bases lay outside the gene matches. The CDR3 runs to 13 residues.

This clonotype occurred many times. The chain is built from TRBV6-1 and TRBJ1-6; D is unclear. Germline CDR1 and CDR2: MNHNS and SASEGT. Trimming removed 2 bases from V and 0 bases from J, with 11 bases in between. The CDR3 has 17 amino acids. In DNA, the CDR3 is TGTGCCAGCAGTGAAAGAATGATGAGCTCCTATAATTCACCCCTCCACTTT. As protein: CASSERMMSSYNSPLHF.

The J gene is TRBJ2-4, the V gene TRBV5-1; 14 bases align to TRBD2. This CDR3 is 13 amino acids long. V dropped 4 bases and J dropped 14; count of bases not matched to a gene: 5. Germline loops: CDR1 SGHRS, CDR2 YFSETQ. The CDR3 DNA sequence: TGCGCCAGCAGCACGGGACTAGCGGGAGTTAAGTACTTC. Protein product: CASSTGLAGVKYF.

This clonotype was picked up many times. The rearrangement links TRBV30 to TRBJ1-2, with 8 bases lining up with TRBD1. The CDR3 covers 13 residues. Unmatched junction bases numbered 7, after V lost 6 bases and J lost 4 bases. The germline V gene encodes CDR1 GTSNPN and CDR2 SVGIG (reference sequence). The CDR3 nucleotides read TGTGCCTGTTACGAAGGACAGGGCTATGGCTACACCTTC. Amino acid sequence: CACYEGQGYGYTF.

This clonotype showed up many times. The genes are TRBV2 and TRBJ1-2; 7 positions agree with TRBD1. The ends lost 5 bases at V and 7 bases at J; junction bases unmatched: 4. This CDR3 comprises 12 residues. Germline values: CDR1 SNHLY, CDR2 FYNNEI. This CDR3 reads CASSTGQVGYTF. DNA of the CDR3: TGTGCCAGCAGTACTGGACAGGTTGGCTACACCTTC.

The V gene is TRBV19, the J gene TRBJ2-7, with D perhaps TRBD2 (5 bases). Per germline, CDR1 LNHDA and CDR2 SQIVND (reference sequence). The V gene lost 10 bases and the J gene lost 0 bases, with 13 bases spanning the gap. The CDR3 runs to 13 residues. DNA for the CDR3: TGTGCCACTGCGGACTCCAGCTCCTACGAGCAGTACTTC. Its protein product is CATADSSSYEQYF.

In its sample, this clonotype was seen many times. This CDR3 is CASRDGPPGTQYF. Written as DNA, the CDR3 is TGTGCCAGCAGGGACGGGCCCCCCGGGACCCAGTACTTC. The rearrangement uses TRBV2 and TRBJ2-5; D not resolved. The CDR3 covers 13 residues. Trimming left V 6 bases short and J 7 bases short, with 15 bases between. Germline V CDR1 and CDR2: SNHLY, FYNNEI.

The chain combines TRBV20-1 with TRBJ2-1, with TRBD2 matching 7 bases. Germline CDR1 and CDR2: DFQATT and SNEGSKA (reference sequence). The CDR3 has 17 residues. The trim removed 0 bases at V and 2 bases at J, leaving 10 bases unmatched. CDR3 in DNA: TGCAGTGCTAGAGAGTATAGACTGGGAGGGCCCTACAATGAGCAGTTCTTC. It is translated as CSAREYRLGGPYNEQFF.

This clonotype was picked up many times. The chain couples TRBV6-5 to TRBJ2-2, with D tentatively TRBD1 (6 bases). The CDR3 is 14 residues long. CDR1 is MNHEY, CDR2 SVGAGI, per germline. V dropped 1 base and J dropped 7 bases, with 10 bases sitting between them. The CDR3 DNA sequence: TGTGCCAGCAGTTACTTTCAGGGGAACGGGGAGCTGTTTTTT. It specifies CASSYFQGNGELFF.

The table lists this clonotype with many counts. The chain recombines TRBV28 with TRBJ2-7; 9 nucleotides match TRBD2. Germline CDR1 MDHEN, CDR2 SYDVKM. After removal of 6 bases from V and 6 bases from J, the junction contained 9 bases not matched to a gene. The CDR3 has 14 residues. The CDR3 region is CASRLAGSLGEQYF. The CDR3 bases are TGTGCCAGCAGGCTAGCGGGATCCCTCGGCGAGCAGTACTTC.

This clonotype has a handful of counts. A much bigger clone sits one base away, suggesting this may be a read error. The V gene is TRBV5-1, the J gene TRBJ1-1, with 8 nucleotides matching TRBD1. Germline values: CDR1 SGHRS, CDR2 YFSETQ. The V and J ends lost 9 bases and 7 bases, in that order; junction bases with no gene match: 17. CDR3 size: 15 residues. Here the CDR3 DNA reads TGCGCCATCAACGCCCAGGTGACAGGGGCGGGTGAAGCTTTCTTT. Translation gives CAINAQVTGAGEAFF.

This clonotype was seen repeatedly, ten times or more. This chain's CDR3 is CASSFGGSGAFF. The CDR3 DNA follows: TGTGCCAGCAGCTTCGGGGGTTCAGGAGCTTTCTTT. V and J are TRBV11-2 and TRBJ1-1; tentative D call: TRBD1 (5 bases). V was cut by 3 bases and J by 10 bases, with 12 bases left in between. The CDR3 contains 12 residues. Germline-derived CDR1 and CDR2 are SGHAT and FQNNGV. Full variable domain (missing parts from reference TRBV11-2 and TRBJ1-1): EAGVAQSPRYKIIEKRQSVAFWCNPISGHATLYWYQQILGQGPKLLIQFQNNGVVDDSQLPKDRFSAERLKGVDSTLKIQPAKLEDSAVYLCASSFGGSGAFFGQGTRLTVV.

A note on this clonotype: This may be a read error: a much more frequent sequence differs by one nucleotide. The CDR3 coding sequence is TGTGCCAGCAGTTCAGGGGGAACTAATTCACACCTCCACTTT. This sequence encodes CASSSGGTNSHLHF. J is TRBJ1-6 and V is TRBV28, with TRBD1 identical over 7 bases. The germline V gene encodes CDR1 MDHEN and CDR2 SYDVKM. There are 14 residues in the CDR3.

This clonotype was detected many times. This chain uses TRBV24-1 with TRBJ2-5; 7 bases match TRBD1. Germline V gives CDR1 KGHDR, CDR2 SFDVKD. This CDR3 has 14 amino acids. V shed 4 bases, J shed 5 bases, and the junction held 6 bases outside the gene matches. DNA of the CDR3: TGTGCCACCAGTGAGAGACAGGGTATGGAGACCCAGTACTTC. Residues: CATSERQGMETQYF.

This clonotype showed up many times. The V call is TRBV12-3 or TRBV12-4, the J call TRBJ1-1, with D maybe TRBD1 (5 bases). The CDR3 is 12 residues long. Trimming stripped 6 bases from V and 11 bases from J, with 16 bases between. For the CDR3, the DNA is TGTGCCAGCAGCCCCCGGGGACGCGAGGCTTTCTTT. This gives the protein CASSPRGREAFF.

This clonotype was detected many times. V is TRBV10-3 and J is TRBJ1-3; no clear D gene. The V end lost 0 bases, the J end lost 0 bases, and 12 bases lay between the germline ends. The V gene's germline CDR1 is ENHRY and CDR2 SYGVKD. This CDR3 has 17 amino acids. The CDR3 DNA reads TGTGCCATCAGTGAGTCGAAGGGATCCCCCTCTGGAAACACCATATATTTT. This gives the protein CAISESKGSPSGNTIYF.

This clonotype was seen repeatedly, ten times or more. The rearrangement joins TRBV6-1 to TRBJ1-2; D remains ambiguous. This CDR3 spans 13 amino acids. The germline gives CDR1 MNHNS, CDR2 SASEGT. The ends were cut back, 4 bases at V and 8 bases at J, with 14 bases in the middle. CDR3 region: CASSGTAGGGYTF. The CDR3 DNA reads as TGTGCCAGCAGTGGGACCGCCGGCGGGGGCTACACCTTC.